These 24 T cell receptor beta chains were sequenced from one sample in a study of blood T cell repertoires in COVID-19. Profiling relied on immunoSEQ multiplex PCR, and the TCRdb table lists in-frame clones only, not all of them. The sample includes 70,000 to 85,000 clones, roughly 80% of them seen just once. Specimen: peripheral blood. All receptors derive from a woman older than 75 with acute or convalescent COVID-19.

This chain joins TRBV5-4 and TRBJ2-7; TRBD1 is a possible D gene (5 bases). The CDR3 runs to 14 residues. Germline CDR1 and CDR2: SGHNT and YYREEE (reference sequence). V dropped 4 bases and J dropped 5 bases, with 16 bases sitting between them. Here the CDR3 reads CASSHPDKSNEQYF. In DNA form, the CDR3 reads TGTGCCAGCAGCCATCCGGACAAAAGTAACGAGCAGTACTTC.

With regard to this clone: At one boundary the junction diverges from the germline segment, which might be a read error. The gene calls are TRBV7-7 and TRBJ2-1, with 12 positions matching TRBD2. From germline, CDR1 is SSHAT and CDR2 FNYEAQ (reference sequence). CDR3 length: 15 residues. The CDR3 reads CASSSSSGGANEQFF. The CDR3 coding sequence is TGTGCTAGCAGCTCCTCTAGCGGGGGGGCTAATGAGCAGTTCTTC.

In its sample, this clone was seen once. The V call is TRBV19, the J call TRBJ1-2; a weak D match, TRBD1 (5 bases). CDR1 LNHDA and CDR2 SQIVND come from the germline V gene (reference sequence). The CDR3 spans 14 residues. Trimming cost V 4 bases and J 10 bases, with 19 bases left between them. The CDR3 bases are TGTGCCAGTAGTACCACGACAGACAGCGGGCCCTACACCTTC. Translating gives CASSTTTDSGPYTF.

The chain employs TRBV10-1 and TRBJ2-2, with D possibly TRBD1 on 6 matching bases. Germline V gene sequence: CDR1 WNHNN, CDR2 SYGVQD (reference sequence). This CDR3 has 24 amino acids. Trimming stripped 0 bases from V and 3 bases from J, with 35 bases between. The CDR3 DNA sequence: TGCGCCAGCAGTGAGTCCACCCCACAGGGCCCAACCAGCCCTGGGGGTTCTGACACCGGGGAGCTGTTTTTT. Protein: CASSESTPQGPTSPGGSDTGELFF.

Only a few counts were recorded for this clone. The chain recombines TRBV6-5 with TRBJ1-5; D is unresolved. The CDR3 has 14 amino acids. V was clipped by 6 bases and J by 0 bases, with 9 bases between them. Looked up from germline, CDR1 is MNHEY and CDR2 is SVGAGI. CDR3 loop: CASSYDNSNQPQHF. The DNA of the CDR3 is TGTGCCAGCAGCTACGACAATAGCAATCAGCCCCAGCATTTT.

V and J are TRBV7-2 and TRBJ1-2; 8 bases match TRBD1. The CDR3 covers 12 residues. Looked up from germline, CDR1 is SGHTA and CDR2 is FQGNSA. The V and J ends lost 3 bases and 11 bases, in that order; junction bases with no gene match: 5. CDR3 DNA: TGTGCCAGCAGCTTGGACAGGGTTATTTACACCTTC. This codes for CASSLDRVIYTF.

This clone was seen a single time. Written as DNA, the CDR3 is TGTGCCAGCAGCCGTAATCCGGGACAGCTTGAAAAACTGTTTTTT. This translates into CASSRNPGQLEKLFF. The J gene is TRBJ1-4, the V gene TRBV3-1 (or the pseudogene TRBV3-2), with 7 bases matching TRBD1. Germline CDR1 and CDR2: LGHDT and YNNKEL (reference sequence). The CDR3 is 15 amino acids. After removal of 4 bases from V and 7 bases from J, the junction contained 9 bases not matched to a gene.

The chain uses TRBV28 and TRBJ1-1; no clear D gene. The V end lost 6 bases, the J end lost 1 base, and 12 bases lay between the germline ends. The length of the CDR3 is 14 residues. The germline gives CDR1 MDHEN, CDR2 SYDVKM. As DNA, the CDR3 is TGTGCCAGCAGCACCCCGGGGAGGAACACTGAAGCTTTCTTT. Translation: CASSTPGRNTEAFF.

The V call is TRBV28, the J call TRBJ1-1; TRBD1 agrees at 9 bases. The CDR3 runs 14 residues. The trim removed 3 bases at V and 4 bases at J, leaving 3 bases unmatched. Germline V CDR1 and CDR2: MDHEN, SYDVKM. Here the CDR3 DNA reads TGTGCCAGCAGTTTGGACAGGGGATCCACTGAAGCTTTCTTT. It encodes CASSLDRGSTEAFF. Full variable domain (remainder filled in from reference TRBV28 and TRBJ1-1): DVKVTQSSRYLVKRTGEKVFLECVQDMDHENMFWYRQDPGLGLRLIYFSYDVKMKEKGDIPEGYSVSREKKERFSLILESASTNQTSMYLCASSLDRGSTEAFFGQGTRLTVV.

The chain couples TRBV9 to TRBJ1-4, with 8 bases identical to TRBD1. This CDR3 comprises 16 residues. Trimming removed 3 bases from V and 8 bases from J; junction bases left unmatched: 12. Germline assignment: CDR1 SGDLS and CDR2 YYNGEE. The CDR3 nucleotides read TGTGCCAGCAGCGCCCACTCGGGACAGGTCCGCGAAAAACTGTTTTTT. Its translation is CASSAHSGQVREKLFF.

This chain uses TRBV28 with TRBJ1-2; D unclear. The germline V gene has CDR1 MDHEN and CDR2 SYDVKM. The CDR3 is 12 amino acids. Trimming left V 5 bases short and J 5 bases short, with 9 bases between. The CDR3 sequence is CASSQYQYGYTF. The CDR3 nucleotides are TGTGCCAGCAGTCAGTATCAATATGGCTACACCTTC.

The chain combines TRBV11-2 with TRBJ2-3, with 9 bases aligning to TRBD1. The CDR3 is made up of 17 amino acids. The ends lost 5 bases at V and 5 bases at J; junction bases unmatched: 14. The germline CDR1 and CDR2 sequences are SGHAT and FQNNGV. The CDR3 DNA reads TGTGCCAGCAGCCGACTGGGACAGGGAGGGCGGGTAGATACGCAGTATTTT. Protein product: CASSRLGQGGRVDTQYF.

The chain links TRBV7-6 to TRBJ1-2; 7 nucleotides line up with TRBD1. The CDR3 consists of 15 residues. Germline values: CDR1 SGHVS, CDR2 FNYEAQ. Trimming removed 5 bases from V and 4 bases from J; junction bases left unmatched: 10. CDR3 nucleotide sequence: TGTGCCAGCAGCGACGGGGACAGCAGCATCTATGGCTACACCTTC. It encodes CASSDGDSSIYGYTF. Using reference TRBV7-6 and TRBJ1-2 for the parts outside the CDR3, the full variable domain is GAGVSQSPRYKVTKRGQDVALRCDPISGHVSLYWYRQALGQGPEFLTYFNYEAQQDKSGLPNDRFSAERPEGSISTLTIQRTEQRDSAMYRCASSDGDSSIYGYTFGSGTRLTVV.

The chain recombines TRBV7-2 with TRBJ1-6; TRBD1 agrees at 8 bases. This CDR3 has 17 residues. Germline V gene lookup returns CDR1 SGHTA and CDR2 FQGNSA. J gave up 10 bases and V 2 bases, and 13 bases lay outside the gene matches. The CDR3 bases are TGTGCCAGCAGCTTACGGCTCAGCGGGACAGGCCACTCACCCCTCCACTTT. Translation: CASSLRLSGTGHSPLHF.

CDR3 sequence: CASRQGAHSPLHF. The CDR3 nucleotides read TGCGCCAGCAGGCAGGGGGCTCACTCACCCCTCCACTTT. The chain is built from TRBV23-1 and TRBJ1-6, with 8 bases fitting TRBD1. TRBV23-1 is annotated as an ORF whose role is uncertain. The ends lost 6 bases at V and 10 bases at J; junction bases unmatched: 5. The CDR3 contains 13 residues.

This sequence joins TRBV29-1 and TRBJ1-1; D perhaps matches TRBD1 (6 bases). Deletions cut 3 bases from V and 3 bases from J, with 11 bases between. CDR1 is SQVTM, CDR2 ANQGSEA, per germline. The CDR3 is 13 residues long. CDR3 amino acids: CSVDGGADTEAFF. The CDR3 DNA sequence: TGCAGCGTTGACGGGGGGGCGGACACTGAAGCTTTCTTT. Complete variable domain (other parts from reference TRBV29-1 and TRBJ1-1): SAVISQKPSRDICQRGTSLTIQCQVDSQVTMMFWYRQQPGQSLTLIATANQGSEATYESGFVIDKFPISRPNLTFSTLTVSNMSPEDSSIYLCSVDGGADTEAFFGQGTRLTVV.

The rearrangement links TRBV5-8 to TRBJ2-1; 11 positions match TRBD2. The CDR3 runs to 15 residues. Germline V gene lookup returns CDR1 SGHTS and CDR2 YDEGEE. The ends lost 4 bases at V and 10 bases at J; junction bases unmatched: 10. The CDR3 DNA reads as TGTGCCAGCAGCCTGGGGCTAGCGGGGGGCGGGGAGCAGTTCTTC. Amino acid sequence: CASSLGLAGGGEQFF.

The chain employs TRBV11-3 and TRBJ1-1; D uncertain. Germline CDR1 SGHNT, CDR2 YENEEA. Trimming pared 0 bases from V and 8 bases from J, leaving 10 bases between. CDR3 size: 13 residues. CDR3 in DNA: TGTGCCAGCAGCTTAGATGAGTTCAGGGAAGCTTTCTTT. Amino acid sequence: CASSLDEFREAFF.

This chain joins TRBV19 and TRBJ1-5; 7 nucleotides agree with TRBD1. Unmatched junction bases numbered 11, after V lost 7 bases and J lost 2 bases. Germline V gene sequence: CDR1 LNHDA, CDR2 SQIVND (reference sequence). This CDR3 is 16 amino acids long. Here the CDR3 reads CASTLGQPLRNQPQHF. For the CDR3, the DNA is TGTGCCAGTACCCTGGGACAGCCATTGCGCAATCAGCCCCAGCATTTT.

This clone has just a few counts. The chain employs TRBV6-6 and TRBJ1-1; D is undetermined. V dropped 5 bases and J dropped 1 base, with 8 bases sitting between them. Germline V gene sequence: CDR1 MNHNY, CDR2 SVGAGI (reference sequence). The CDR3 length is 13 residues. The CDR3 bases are TGTGCCAGCAGTCCGGGATGGAACACTGAAGCTTTCTTT. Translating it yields CASSPGWNTEAFF.

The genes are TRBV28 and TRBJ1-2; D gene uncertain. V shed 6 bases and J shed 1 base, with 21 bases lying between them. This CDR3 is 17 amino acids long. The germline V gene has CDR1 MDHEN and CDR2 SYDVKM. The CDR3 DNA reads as TGTGCCAGCAGAAGGAGGATCACAATGTCAATTAACTATGGCTACACCTTC. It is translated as CASRRRITMSINYGYTF.

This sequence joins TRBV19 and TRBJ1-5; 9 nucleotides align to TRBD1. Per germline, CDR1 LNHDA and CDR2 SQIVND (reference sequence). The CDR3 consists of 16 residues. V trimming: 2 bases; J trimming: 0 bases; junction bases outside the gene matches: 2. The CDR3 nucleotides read TGTGCCAGTAGTATACCGACAGGGGGTAGCAATCAGCCCCAGCATTTT. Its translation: CASSIPTGGSNQPQHF.

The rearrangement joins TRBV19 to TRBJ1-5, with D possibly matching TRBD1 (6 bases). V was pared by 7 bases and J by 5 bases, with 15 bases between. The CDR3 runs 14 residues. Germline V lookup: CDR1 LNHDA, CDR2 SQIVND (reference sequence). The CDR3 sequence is CASNKQGHYQPQHF. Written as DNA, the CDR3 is TGTGCCAGTAATAAACAGGGACATTATCAGCCCCAGCATTTT.

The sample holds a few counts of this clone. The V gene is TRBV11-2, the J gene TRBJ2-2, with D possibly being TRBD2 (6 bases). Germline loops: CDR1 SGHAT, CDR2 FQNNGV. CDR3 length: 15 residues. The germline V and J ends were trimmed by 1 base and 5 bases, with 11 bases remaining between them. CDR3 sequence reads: CASSLGGVGTGELFF. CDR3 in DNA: TGTGCCAGCAGCTTAGGCGGGGTAGGGACCGGGGAGCTGTTTTTT.